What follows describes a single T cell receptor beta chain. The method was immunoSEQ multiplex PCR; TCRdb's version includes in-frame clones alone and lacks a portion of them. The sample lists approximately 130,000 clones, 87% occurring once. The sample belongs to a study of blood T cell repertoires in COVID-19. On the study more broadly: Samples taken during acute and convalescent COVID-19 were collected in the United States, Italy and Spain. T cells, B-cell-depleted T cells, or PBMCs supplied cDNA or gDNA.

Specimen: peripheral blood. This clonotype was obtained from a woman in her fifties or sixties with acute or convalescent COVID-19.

DNA of the CDR3: TGTGCCACCACTAAGACAGGGACGAACACTGAAGCTTTCTTT. This gives the protein CATTKTGTNTEAFF. This chain joins TRBV2 and TRBJ1-1; TRBD1 matches 7 bases. V gave up 10 bases and J gave up 1 base; unmatched junction bases: 9. Germline V gene lookup returns CDR1 SNHLY and CDR2 FYNNEI. This CDR3 has 14 amino acids.